The 24 T cell receptor beta chains below all came from one sample that was sequenced in a study of early stage breast cancer tumors. Sequencing used immunoSEQ multiplex PCR; TCRdb keeps in-frame clones, though not all of them. The data show some 36,000 clones, 70% to 80% seen once. The sample comprised blood. The receptors stem from a person aged 55 to 75 with breast cancer.

The rearrangement joins TRBV5-1 to TRBJ1-2; 9 positions agree with TRBD1. Germline-derived CDR1 and CDR2 are SGHRS and YFSETQ. J lost 2 bases, V lost 0 bases, and 8 bases had no gene match. The CDR3 has 17 residues. This CDR3 is CASSLGGRDRENYGYTF. The DNA for the CDR3 is TGCGCCAGCAGCTTGGGTGGTAGGGACAGGGAGAACTATGGCTACACCTTC.

The chain employs TRBV6-5 and TRBJ2-7; maybe TRBD2 (5 bases). V dropped 6 bases and J dropped 3 bases, with 15 bases sitting between them. This CDR3 comprises 14 residues. Germline values: CDR1 MNHEY, CDR2 SVGAGI. The CDR3 reads CASRPQFGDYEQYF. The DNA of the CDR3 is TGTGCCAGCAGACCCCAATTCGGGGACTACGAGCAGTACTTC.

The rearrangement uses TRBV11-2 and TRBJ1-5; D gene uncertain. CDR1 is SGHAT and CDR2 is FQNNGV in the germline V gene. The V end lost 1 base, the J end lost 9 bases, and 10 bases lay between the germline ends. The CDR3 totals 13 residues. CDR3 in amino acids: CASSLAQDWPQHF. DNA for the CDR3: TGTGCCAGCAGCTTAGCTCAGGATTGGCCCCAGCATTTT.

The CDR3 sequence is CASSLGGGANVLTF. The CDR3 DNA sequence: TGTGCCAGCAGCTTGGGGGGTGGGGCCAACGTCCTGACTTTC. The chain links TRBV5-4 to TRBJ2-6; D is ambiguous. Germline V gene lookup returns CDR1 SGHNT and CDR2 YYREEE (reference sequence). The CDR3 has 14 residues. Trimming removed 0 bases from V and 3 bases from J, with 4 bases in between.

The chain joins TRBV5-4 to TRBJ2-5; 12 positions agree with TRBD2. Germline loops: CDR1 SGHNT, CDR2 YYREEE (reference sequence). Unmatched junction bases numbered 5, after V lost 4 bases and J lost 1 base. This CDR3 region has 16 residues. The CDR3 sequence is CASSRGTSGPQETQYF. Written as DNA, the CDR3 is TGTGCCAGCAGCCGAGGGACTAGCGGGCCCCAAGAGACCCAGTACTTC.

The chain combines TRBV19 with TRBJ1-1, with 8 bases lining up with TRBD1. CDR1 and CDR2 from the germline V gene are LNHDA and SQIVND (reference sequence). The J segment lost 4 bases and the V segment lost 5 bases, leaving 12 bases of the junction unmatched. The CDR3 sequence is 16 residues long. In DNA form, the CDR3 reads TGTGCCAGTAGTGACCGCCCCCAGGGGGCGGGCACTGAAGCTTTCTTT. Protein sequence: CASSDRPQGAGTEAFF.

The rearrangement uses TRBV27 and TRBJ2-7; D is ambiguous. The CDR3 spans 15 residues. The V end lost 4 bases, the J end lost 4 bases, and 17 bases lay between the germline ends. Germline values: CDR1 MNHEY, CDR2 SMNVEV (reference sequence). The CDR3 region has the DNA TGTGCCAGCAGTTCACTTGCGGTAGGACGGTACGAGCAGTACTTC. Amino acids: CASSSLAVGRYEQYF.

The V and J genes are TRBV9 and TRBJ1-5, with D possibly matching TRBD1 (6 bases). Germline CDR1 SGDLS, CDR2 YYNGEE. The CDR3 totals 15 residues. V was shortened by 0 bases and J by 4 bases, with 11 bases between the two germline ends. CDR3 in amino acids: CASSVEGVRNQPQHF. The CDR3 nucleotides are TGTGCCAGCAGCGTAGAGGGGGTTAGGAATCAGCCCCAGCATTTT.

The chain uses TRBV7-2 and TRBJ2-1, with 8 bases that match TRBD2. The trim removed 0 bases at V and 3 bases at J, leaving 1 base unmatched. Germline V lookup: CDR1 SGHTA, CDR2 FQGNSA. This CDR3 has 15 amino acids. CDR3 loop: CASSLAREVYNEQFF. CDR3 sequence (DNA): TGTGCCAGCAGCTTAGCGCGGGAGGTCTACAATGAGCAGTTCTTC.

The CDR3 DNA reads TGTGCCAGCAGTTTTCGTCAAGTAGTAGGGTCACCCCTCCACTTT. Protein: CASSFRQVVGSPLHF. The chain combines TRBV27 with TRBJ1-6; D is ambiguous. Trimming shortened V by 3 bases and J by 10 bases, and 16 bases separated the two germline ends. The CDR3 loop spans 15 amino acids. Germline lookup yields CDR1 MNHEY and CDR2 SMNVEV (reference sequence).

The chain links TRBV5-1 to TRBJ2-2, with D tentatively TRBD2 (5 bases). Germline V gives CDR1 SGHRS, CDR2 YFSETQ. V gave up 0 bases and J gave up 7 bases, with 7 bases separating them. The CDR3 has 13 amino acids. The CDR3 protein is CASSLARGGELFF. CDR3 DNA: TGCGCCAGCAGCTTGGCCCGGGGCGGGGAGCTGTTTTTT.

The chain employs TRBV6-1 and TRBJ1-1; 8 bases agree with TRBD1. Germline CDR1 MNHNS, CDR2 SASEGT. J was trimmed by 3 bases and V by 6 bases; bases with no gene match: 3. The CDR3 sequence is 13 residues long. Written as DNA, the CDR3 is TGTGCCAGCAGAACAGGGGGGGACACTGAAGCTTTCTTT. Translating it yields CASRTGGDTEAFF.

This chain links TRBV6-1 with TRBJ2-1, with no clear D. The CDR3 length is 15 residues. The germline V and J ends were trimmed by 2 bases and 3 bases, with 11 bases remaining between them. Germline V gene lookup returns CDR1 MNHNS and CDR2 SASEGT. The CDR3 region has the DNA TGTGCCAGCAGTGAATTCGAGGAAATCTACAATGAGCAGTTCTTC. Translation gives CASSEFEEIYNEQFF.

The rearrangement uses TRBV14 and TRBJ2-1; 11 bases are a match to TRBD2. V was pared by 4 bases and J by 6 bases, with 5 bases of the junction left unmatched. The CDR3 runs to 15 residues. CDR1 SGHDN and CDR2 FVKESK come from the germline V gene. In DNA, the CDR3 is TGTGCCAGCAGCCCTCCGGGACTAGCGGTCAATGAGCAGTTCTTC. Amino acids: CASSPPGLAVNEQFF.

In the case of this clone: This CDR3 is also generated by other DNA sequences in the sample. The rearrangement links TRBV18 to TRBJ2-7; D call uncertain. From germline, CDR1 is KGHSH and CDR2 LQKENI. The CDR3 is 11 residues long. Trimming took off 6 bases at V and 4 bases at J, with 7 bases between the two ends. This CDR3 is CASSPKYEQYF. As DNA, the CDR3 is TGTGCCAGCTCGCCGAAATACGAGCAGTACTTC.

This clone has a single count. This rearrangement joins TRBV5-4 to TRBJ2-7; 12 bases align to TRBD1. The V gene end was trimmed by 6 bases and the J gene end by 6 bases; junction bases not matched to a gene: 10. This CDR3 comprises 15 residues. Germline assignment: CDR1 SGHNT and CDR2 YYREEE (reference sequence). DNA of the CDR3: TGTGCCAGCACTTACTCCGGGACAGGGGGCGGCGAGCAGTACTTC. This encodes CASTYSGTGGGEQYF.

This chain joins TRBV10-3 and TRBJ1-6; D unclear. The CDR3 extends over 12 amino acids. With 2 bases removed from V and 6 bases from J, the gap between germline ends came to 2 bases. CDR1 and CDR2 (germline): ENHRY, SYGVKD. DNA of the CDR3: TGTGCCATCAGTGAGGCTAATTCACCCCTCCACTTT. This codes for CAISEANSPLHF.

The chain uses TRBV7-2 and TRBJ1-1; the D is unclear. V shed 3 bases and J shed 4 bases, with 9 bases lying between them. The germline CDR1 and CDR2 sequences are SGHTA and FQGNSA. CDR3 length equals 13 residues. As DNA, the CDR3 is TGTGCCAGCAGCTTTTGGGATCGCACTGAAGCTTTCTTT. As protein: CASSFWDRTEAFF. Together with reference TRBV7-2 and TRBJ1-1, the CDR3 gives the full variable domain: GAGVSQSPSNKVTEKGKDVELRCDPISGHTALYWYRQSLGQGLEFLIYFQGNSAPDKSGLPSDRFSAERTGGSVSTLTIQRTQQEDSAVYLCASSFWDRTEAFFGQGTRLTVV.

V and J are TRBV6-4 and TRBJ1-2; possible D gene TRBD1, 5 bases. The germline V gene encodes CDR1 MRHNA and CDR2 SNTAGT. The CDR3 covers 16 residues. Trimming removed 7 bases at V and 6 bases at J, with 24 bases between. The CDR3 here is CASTMTGARRVHGYTF. CDR3 DNA sequence: TGTGCCAGCACTATGACCGGGGCCCGCCGGGTTCATGGCTACACCTTC.

This clone showed up just once. The rearrangement links TRBV29-1 to TRBJ2-7; 11 bases are a match to TRBD2. Looked up from germline, CDR1 is SQVTM and CDR2 is ANQGSEA. This CDR3 has 15 amino acids. V gave up 7 bases and J gave up 2 bases; unmatched junction bases: 10. The CDR3 nucleotides read TGCAGCGCCAGAACGAGACTAGCGGGAACCTACGAGCAGTACTTC. Protein product: CSARTRLAGTYEQYF.

V and J are TRBV5-1 and TRBJ1-6, with 7 bases identical to TRBD1. This CDR3 contains 15 residues. Germline CDR1 is SGHRS and CDR2 is YFSETQ. Trimming at V came to 4 bases and at J to 8 bases, leaving 9 bases not matched to a gene. CDR3 in DNA: TGCGCCAGCAGCCGGGACAGCCTAATAGATTCACCCCTCCACTTT. Translating it yields CASSRDSLIDSPLHF.

A single count supports this clone. This chain uses TRBV7-2 with TRBJ2-7, with 7 bases lining up with TRBD1. The germline V gene has CDR1 SGHTA and CDR2 FQGNSA. The CDR3 spans 13 residues. V gave up 1 base and J gave up 7 bases; unmatched junction bases: 4. The CDR3 DNA reads as TGTGCCAGCAGCTTAGTAGGACAGGTAGAGCAGTACTTC. It codes for CASSLVGQVEQYF.

This clone was recorded only once. The rearrangement links TRBV2 to TRBJ1-3; possible D gene TRBD1, 5 bases. With 5 bases removed from V and 0 bases from J, the gap between germline ends came to 14 bases. In germline, CDR1 is SNHLY, CDR2 FYNNEI. The CDR3 loop spans 16 amino acids. The CDR3 DNA is TGTGCCAGCAGTTCCCCCGGGGGTTACTCTGGAAACACCATATATTTT. Its translation is CASSSPGGYSGNTIYF.

The chain combines TRBV6-5 with TRBJ1-6; D unclear. The germline CDR1 and CDR2 sequences are MNHEY and SVGAGI. The CDR3 is made up of 15 amino acids. V was clipped by 0 bases and J by 9 bases, with 12 bases between them. The CDR3 reads CASSYSMPQSSPLHF. CDR3 in DNA: TGTGCCAGCAGTTACTCGATGCCCCAAAGTTCACCCCTCCACTTT.